A single sample is the source of the 27 T cell receptor beta chains below, sequenced in a study of cytomegalovirus exposure and HLA in healthy donors. 13 Jbeta primers and 60 Vbeta primers were used for the PCR. The table came from immunoSEQ multiplex PCR; TCRdb's copy has only in-frame clones and leaves some out. The sample records about 190,000 clones, around 82% being singletons. Sequencing used PBMCs. All receptors derive from a man aged 40-49 years in good health and CMV-seropositive.

The chain has TRBV9 and TRBJ1-3; the D gene is possibly TRBD1 (6 bases). Germline assignment: CDR1 SGDLS and CDR2 YYNGEE. The CDR3 is 15 amino acids. V was clipped by 4 bases and J by 0 bases, with 11 bases between them. The chain's CDR3 is CASSRDRLSGNTIYF. The CDR3 nucleotides are TGTGCCAGCAGCCGTGACAGGCTCTCTGGAAACACCATATATTTT. The whole variable domain, remainder taken from reference TRBV9 and TRBJ1-3, is DSGVTQTPKHLITATGQRVTLRCSPRSGDLSVYWYQQSLDQGLQFLIQYYNGEERAKGNILERFSAQQFPDLHSELNLSSLELGDSALYFCASSRDRLSGNTIYFGEGSWLTVV.

J is TRBJ1-2 and V is TRBV9, with a weak D call TRBD1 (6 bases). Trimming shortened V by 4 bases and J by 2 bases, and 15 bases separated the two germline ends. In germline, CDR1 is SGDLS, CDR2 YYNGEE. This CDR3 contains 15 residues. The DNA of the CDR3 is TGTGCCAGCAGCCCGGATAGGGGGGGCAACTATGGCTACACCTTC. It specifies CASSPDRGGNYGYTF. Supplemented by reference TRBV9 and TRBJ1-2, the full variable domain reads DSGVTQTPKHLITATGQRVTLRCSPRSGDLSVYWYQQSLDQGLQFLIQYYNGEERAKGNILERFSAQQFPDLHSELNLSSLELGDSALYFCASSPDRGGNYGYTFGSGTRLTVV.

The chain recombines TRBV6-5 with TRBJ1-3, with a tentative D call TRBD1 (5 bases). The V gene's germline CDR1 is MNHEY and CDR2 SVGAGI. The V and J ends lost 2 bases and 4 bases respectively, with 9 bases between them. This CDR3 spans 14 amino acids. CDR3 loop: CASSYLGGGNTIYF. For the CDR3, the DNA is TGTGCCAGCAGTTACCTCGGGGGAGGAAACACCATATATTTT.

The chain employs TRBV5-4 and TRBJ2-1, with 10 bases fitting TRBD2. J was trimmed by 12 bases and V by 2 bases; bases with no gene match: 17. The CDR3 is 17 residues long. Per germline, CDR1 SGHNT and CDR2 YYREEE (reference sequence). CDR3 sequence: CASSFGIAGGPSVGQFF. In nucleotides, the CDR3 is TGTGCCAGCAGCTTTGGAATAGCGGGAGGTCCTTCGGTCGGGCAGTTCTTC.

The chain couples TRBV16 to TRBJ1-4, with TRBD1 matching over 10 bases. Germline V gene sequence: CDR1 KGHSY, CDR2 FQNENV. J was trimmed by 7 bases and V by 3 bases; bases with no gene match: 11. The CDR3 loop spans 17 amino acids. The CDR3 loop is CASSHLDRGHFSEKLFF. The CDR3 DNA reads TGTGCCAGCAGCCACCTCGACAGGGGGCATTTTAGTGAAAAACTGTTTTTT.

The chain carries TRBV19 and TRBJ1-3; D not resolved. Germline-derived CDR1 and CDR2 are LNHDA and SQIVND (reference sequence). The CDR3 length is 13 residues. Trimming left V 6 bases short and J 1 base short, with 7 bases between. The CDR3 nucleotides are TGTGCCAGTAGAACAGCTTCTGGAAACACCATATATTTT. Translating it yields CASRTASGNTIYF.

The chain carries TRBV18 and TRBJ2-3, with a possible D match to TRBD2 (6 bases). V gave up 2 bases and J gave up 0 bases, with 6 bases separating them. Looked up from germline, CDR1 is KGHSH and CDR2 is LQKENI. This CDR3 region has 14 residues. The DNA of the CDR3 is TGTGCCAGCTCACCAGGGACTAGCACAGATACGCAGTATTTT. Its protein product is CASSPGTSTDTQYF.

The V gene is TRBV28, the J gene TRBJ1-1; weak D call: TRBD1 (5 bases). The CDR3 sequence is 17 residues long. Germline V gives CDR1 MDHEN, CDR2 SYDVKM. V was shortened by 5 bases and J by 10 bases, with 29 bases between the two germline ends. CDR3 protein: CASSPLGEGKYPARAFF. CDR3 DNA sequence: TGTGCCAGCAGTCCATTGGGGGAGGGCAAGTATCCAGCCCGAGCTTTCTTT.

The chain uses TRBV28 and TRBJ2-7, with 8 bases identical to TRBD1. This CDR3 comprises 15 residues. Germline CDR1 MDHEN, CDR2 SYDVKM. With V trimmed by 2 bases and J by 7 bases, 10 bases remained unmatched. CDR3 coding DNA: TGTGCCAGCAGTTTAAGGTTCCAGGGGGCTGAGGAGCAGTACTTC. This sequence encodes CASSLRFQGAEEQYF.

The chain has TRBV7-9 and TRBJ1-6, with D perhaps TRBD1 (5 bases). Germline CDR1 is SEHNR and CDR2 is FQNEAQ (reference sequence). The CDR3 is 13 residues long. V was cut by 7 bases and J by 14 bases, with 18 bases left in between. The CDR3 is CASTKNGFRALHF. CDR3 DNA: TGTGCCAGCACCAAAAACGGGTTCAGGGCCCTCCACTTT.

The genes are TRBV18 and TRBJ2-5; D uncertain. Germline V lookup: CDR1 KGHSH, CDR2 LQKENI. The CDR3 covers 13 residues. The V end lost 5 bases, the J end lost 5 bases, and 12 bases lay between the germline ends. The CDR3 reads CASSTLEAETQYF. In DNA form, the CDR3 reads TGTGCCAGCTCAACTCTTGAGGCGGAGACCCAGTACTTC.

For this clone: The junction departs from the called germline gene at one end, perhaps through a read error. The rearrangement joins TRBV7-7 to TRBJ2-5; 7 bases are shared with TRBD2. Germline lookup yields CDR1 SSHAT and CDR2 FNYEAQ (reference sequence). This CDR3 region has 13 residues. DNA of the CDR3: TGTGCTAGCAGCTCAGATACGGGAGGGACCCAGTACTTC. It translates to CASSSDTGGTQYF.

The chain carries TRBV5-1 and TRBJ2-7; possible D gene TRBD1, 6 bases. This CDR3 has 15 amino acids. V was trimmed by 4 bases and J by 0 bases, leaving 14 bases between them. The V gene's germline CDR1 is SGHRS and CDR2 YFSETQ. CDR3 nucleotide sequence: TGCGCCAGCAGCATGGGACACCGTAGCTCCTACGAGCAGTACTTC. It specifies CASSMGHRSSYEQYF.

The rearrangement links TRBV4-1 to TRBJ2-2; no clear D gene. V lost 4 bases, J lost 4 bases, and 25 bases lay in between. Per germline, CDR1 MGHRA and CDR2 YSYEKL. This CDR3 is built from 19 residues. CDR3: CASSPGSLGGEMSTGELFF. The CDR3 nucleotides read TGCGCCAGCAGCCCTGGATCACTTGGCGGTGAAATGAGCACCGGGGAGCTGTTTTTT.

V gene TRBV5-6 combines with J gene TRBJ1-1; D uncertain. V was pared by 0 bases and J by 3 bases, with 12 bases between. CDR3 length equals 15 residues. Per the germline V gene, CDR1 is SGHDT and CDR2 is YYEEEE. The CDR3 sequence is CASSLAQRLDTEAFF. In DNA form, the CDR3 reads TGTGCCAGCAGCTTGGCCCAAAGACTGGACACTGAAGCTTTCTTT. Supplemented by reference TRBV5-6 and TRBJ1-1, the full variable domain reads DAGVTQSPTHLIKTRGQQVTLRCSPKSGHDTVSWYQQALGQGPQFIFQYYEEEERQRGNFPDRFSGHQFPNYSSELNVNALLLGDSALYLCASSLAQRLDTEAFFGQGTRLTVV.

This chain connects TRBV19 to TRBJ2-4; 9 bases match TRBD1. There are 13 residues in the CDR3. V lost 6 bases to trimming and J lost 7 bases; unmatched junction nucleotides: 4. Germline V gives CDR1 LNHDA, CDR2 SQIVND (reference sequence). DNA for the CDR3: TGTGCCAGTAGGAGGACAGGGGTGAACATTCAGTACTTC. This translates into CASRRTGVNIQYF.

The gene calls are TRBV9 and TRBJ2-2; D perhaps matches TRBD1 (6 bases). Looked up from germline, CDR1 is SGDLS and CDR2 is YYNGEE. Trimming removed 0 bases at V and 0 bases at J, with 12 bases between. The CDR3 spans 17 residues. CDR3 DNA sequence: TGTGCCAGCAGCGTAGGGGGGCGGATATCGAACACCGGGGAGCTGTTTTTT. Translated, it gives CASSVGGRISNTGELFF.

The chain links TRBV11-3 to TRBJ1-4; 8 bases agree with TRBD1. Germline-derived CDR1 and CDR2 are SGHNT and YENEEA. This CDR3 has 12 amino acids. As DNA, the CDR3 is TGTGCTGGCAGGGGGCGCGGTGAAAAACTGTTTTTT. It specifies CAGRGRGEKLFF.

The rearrangement uses TRBV9 and TRBJ2-1, with D possibly matching TRBD1 (6 bases). Germline loops: CDR1 SGDLS, CDR2 YYNGEE. This CDR3 has 17 amino acids. The V end lost 4 bases, the J end lost 4 bases, and 21 bases lay between the germline ends. The CDR3 region has the DNA TGTGCCAGCAGCAAGGGGGACCGGGATTACATGTACAATGAGCAGTTCTTC. This sequence encodes CASSKGDRDYMYNEQFF.

V gene TRBV4-1 combines with J gene TRBJ2-3; D call uncertain. The CDR3 extends over 17 amino acids. Trimming took 1 base from V and 2 from J, leaving 16 bases between them. Germline V gene sequence: CDR1 MGHRA, CDR2 YSYEKL. The CDR3 is CASSQVKTNRPTDTQYF. The DNA for the CDR3 is TGCGCCAGCAGCCAAGTCAAAACAAACCGCCCCACAGATACGCAGTATTTT.

The chain employs TRBV11-2 and TRBJ2-7, with D unclear. CDR1 is SGHAT and CDR2 is FQNNGV in the germline V gene. The germline V and J ends were trimmed by 0 bases and 4 bases, with 10 bases remaining between them. This CDR3 has 14 amino acids. The CDR3 sequence is CASSLDRPAYEQYF. For the CDR3, the DNA is TGTGCCAGCAGCTTAGACAGGCCCGCTTACGAGCAGTACTTC.

The V and J genes are TRBV18 and TRBJ1-1; D might be TRBD1 (6 bases). Germline V gene lookup returns CDR1 KGHSH and CDR2 LQKENI. With 3 bases removed from V and 0 bases from J, the gap between germline ends came to 11 bases. The CDR3 extends over 15 amino acids. CDR3 loop: CASSPRDTLNTEAFF. The CDR3 nucleotides are TGTGCCAGCTCACCGAGGGACACCTTGAACACTGAAGCTTTCTTT. Complete variable domain (other parts from reference TRBV18 and TRBJ1-1): NAGVMQNPRHLVRRRGQEARLRCSPMKGHSHVYWYRQLPEEGLKFMVYLQKENIIDESGMPKERFSAEFPKEGPSILRIQQVVRGDSAAYFCASSPRDTLNTEAFFGQGTRLTVV.

The chain couples TRBV6-4 to TRBJ1-5; 7 bases map to TRBD1. The CDR3 contains 16 residues. Per the germline V gene, CDR1 is MRHNA and CDR2 is SNTAGT. V shed 0 bases, J shed 6 bases, and the junction held 8 bases outside the gene matches. The CDR3 nucleotides read TGTGCCAGCAGTGACTCGCAGACAGGGAAGGGTCAGCCCCAGCATTTT. The encoded protein is CASSDSQTGKGQPQHF.

The CDR3 region is CAISGGGDTTEAFF. CDR3 nucleotides: TGTGCCATCAGTGGAGGGGGGGACACCACTGAAGCTTTCTTT. The chain is built from TRBV10-3 and TRBJ1-1; perhaps TRBD1 as D (6 bases). The CDR3 has 14 residues. The V gene's germline CDR1 is ENHRY and CDR2 SYGVKD. V lost 4 bases to trimming and J lost 4 bases, with 13 bases between them.

J is TRBJ2-3 and V is TRBV2; tentative D call: TRBD2 (6 bases). Germline values: CDR1 SNHLY, CDR2 FYNNEI. CDR3 length equals 12 residues. V shed 5 bases and J shed 6 bases, with 9 bases lying between them. CDR3 in amino acids: CASSTTRDTQYF. CDR3 nucleotides: TGTGCCAGCAGTACGACTAGGGATACGCAGTATTTT.

The rearrangement joins TRBV28 to TRBJ1-5; D not certain. The CDR3 is made up of 12 amino acids. V was pared by 7 bases and J by 4 bases, with 8 bases between. Germline CDR1 reads MDHEN; CDR2 reads SYDVKM. CDR3 in DNA: TGTGCCAGCAATTCGGGGAATCAGCCCCAGCATTTT. It translates to CASNSGNQPQHF.

The V gene is TRBV27, the J gene TRBJ2-2; D unclear. Germline assignment: CDR1 MNHEY and CDR2 SMNVEV (reference sequence). Trimming stripped 3 bases from V and 5 bases from J, with 13 bases between. The CDR3 runs to 15 residues. The chain's CDR3 is CASSFRGPGTGELFF. CDR3 coding DNA: TGTGCCAGCAGTTTCCGCGGTCCCGGGACCGGGGAGCTGTTTTTT.